This T cell receptor beta chain was recovered during a study of T cells in Graves' hyperthyroidism and ophthalmopathy. Overall study findings and caveats: Blood also carried most thyroid clonotypes expanded above 0.001. Before onset, ophthalmopathy was predicted by the model a median around 6 months earlier. A model of 13 V-J features distinguished ophthalmopathy from stable hyperthyroidism.

Many counts were recorded for this clonotype. No antigen is known for it. TCR beta CDR3 sequences were amplified from RNA transcripts. RT-PCR in the first round (using the HTBI primer set) targeted the TCR CDR3. TCRdb re-called the multiplex PCR reads through MiXCR, storing one row per CDR3 protein. The table has about 480,000 distinct CDR3 sequences, approximately 23% seen once. Germline-derived CDR1 and CDR2 are SNHLY and FYNNEI. The V end was cut by 8 bases, the J end by 5 bases, with 21 bases between. There are 16 residues in the CDR3. This TCR came from an older woman with Graves' ophthalmopathy. Sample: blood. The V call is TRBV2, the J call TRBJ2-2; D is possibly TRBD1 (6 bases). The CDR3 DNA reads TGTGCCAGCTATAGGGACACTTCGGATGGGACCGGGGAGCTGTTTTTT. This sequence encodes CASYRDTSDGTGELFF.